This T cell receptor beta chain comes out of a study of cytomegalovirus exposure and HLA in healthy donors. Whole-study findings and limits: Within an earlier analysis, most TCR beta V segments proved productive either about 90% or about 30% of the time. With further analysis later on, most CMV-associated TCR beta chains appeared HLA-restricted.

13 Jbeta primers and 60 Vbeta primers were used for the PCR. The assay was immunoSEQ multiplex PCR, and TCRdb's table has in-frame clones only and misses some. Of fewer than 200,000 clones listed, over 65% are singletons. This CDR3 has 13 residues. Trimming removed 5 bases from V and 5 bases from J, with 13 bases in between. Germline V lookup: CDR1 SGHTA, CDR2 FQGNSA. This clone was seen only a few times. The antigen is unknown. The rearrangement joins TRBV7-2 to TRBJ2-7, with a weak D call TRBD1 (6 bases). The sequence was obtained from a man aged 40-50 years in good health and CMV-seropositive. The sequenced material came from PBMCs. CDR3 in amino acids: CASSPGTSNEQYF. CDR3 nucleotide sequence: TGTGCCAGCAGCCCCGGGACAAGTAACGAGCAGTACTTC.